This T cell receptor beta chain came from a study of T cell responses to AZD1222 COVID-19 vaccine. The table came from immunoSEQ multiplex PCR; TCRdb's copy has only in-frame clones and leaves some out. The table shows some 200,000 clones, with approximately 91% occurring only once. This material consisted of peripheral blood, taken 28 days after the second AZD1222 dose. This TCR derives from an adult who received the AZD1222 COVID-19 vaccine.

CDR3 DNA: TGTGCCAGCTCGCCCCTCGGGCGGGACAGCTTGGTAGATACGCAGTATTTT. It is translated as CASSPLGRDSLVDTQYF. The chain couples TRBV18 to TRBJ2-3, with D tentatively TRBD1 (7 bases). This CDR3 is 17 amino acids long. The V end lost 6 bases, the J end lost 5 bases, and 24 bases lay between the germline ends. The germline V gene encodes CDR1 KGHSH and CDR2 LQKENI.